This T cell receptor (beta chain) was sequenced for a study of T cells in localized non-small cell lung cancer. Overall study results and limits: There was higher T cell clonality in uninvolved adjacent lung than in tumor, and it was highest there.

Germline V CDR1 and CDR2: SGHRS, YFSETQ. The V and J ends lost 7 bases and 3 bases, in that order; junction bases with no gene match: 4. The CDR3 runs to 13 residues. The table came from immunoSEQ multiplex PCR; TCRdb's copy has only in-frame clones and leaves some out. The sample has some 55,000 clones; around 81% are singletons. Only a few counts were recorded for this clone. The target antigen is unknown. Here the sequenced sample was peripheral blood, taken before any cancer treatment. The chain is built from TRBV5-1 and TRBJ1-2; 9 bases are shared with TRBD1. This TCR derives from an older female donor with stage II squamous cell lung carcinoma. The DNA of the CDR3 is TGCGCCAGCCGACAGGGGGAAGACTATGGCTACACCTTC. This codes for CASRQGEDYGYTF.